These 7 T cell receptor beta chains were all obtained from the same sample, sequenced in a study of T cell responses to AZD1222 COVID-19 vaccine. Profiling relied on immunoSEQ multiplex PCR, and the TCRdb table lists in-frame clones only, not all of them. In the table there are around 110,000 clones, roughly 88% of which are singletons. This specimen was peripheral blood, taken on day 0 of AZD1222 vaccination. These receptor sequences come from an adult in good health.

The chain recombines TRBV10-3 with TRBJ1-2; D ambiguous. The V end was cut by 0 bases, the J end by 4 bases, with 6 bases between. CDR3 length equals 13 residues. The germline CDR1 and CDR2 sequences are ENHRY and SYGVKD. The CDR3 is CAISESAGYGYTF. The CDR3 bases are TGTGCCATCAGTGAGTCGGCAGGCTATGGCTACACCTTC.

This clone was seen just once. The rearrangement links TRBV6-5 to TRBJ2-7; TRBD1 aligns across 8 bases. Looked up from germline, CDR1 is MNHEY and CDR2 is SVGAGI. This CDR3 spans 13 amino acids. Losses at the gene ends were 6 bases for V and 5 bases for J; bases not matched to a gene: 6. This CDR3 reads CASSRTGTHEQYF. Written as DNA, the CDR3 is TGTGCCAGCAGCCGGACAGGGACCCACGAGCAGTACTTC.

The V gene is TRBV5-1, the J gene TRBJ2-3; D is unclear. The CDR3 runs to 16 residues. The germline V and J ends were trimmed by 0 bases and 3 bases, with 14 bases remaining between them. Germline CDR1 and CDR2: SGHRS and YFSETQ. The CDR3 coding sequence is TGCGCCAGCAGCTTGGGTGTGGTTTTAGGGACAGATACGCAGTATTTT. Translated: CASSLGVVLGTDTQYF.

The CDR3 loop reads CANQGGGFGYTF. The CDR3 coding sequence is TGTGCCAACCAGGGGGGAGGCTTTGGCTACACCTTC. The chain carries TRBV2 and TRBJ1-2; 7 positions match TRBD1. Unmatched junction bases numbered 9, after V lost 10 bases and J lost 7 bases. Germline V gene data show CDR1 as SNHLY and CDR2 as FYNNEI. This CDR3 has 12 amino acids.

The chain combines TRBV6-5 with TRBJ1-2, with 7 bases fitting TRBD1. Unmatched junction bases numbered 4, after V lost 0 bases and J lost 3 bases. CDR1 is MNHEY, CDR2 SVGAGI, per germline. There are 15 residues in the CDR3. CDR3 sequence reads: CASSYSTGRDYGYTF. CDR3 DNA: TGTGCCAGCAGTTACTCGACAGGGAGGGACTATGGCTACACCTTC.

The V gene is TRBV28, the J gene TRBJ2-1; 7 positions agree with TRBD1. The V and J ends lost 4 bases and 12 bases, in that order; junction bases with no gene match: 9. There are 13 residues in the CDR3. Looked up from germline, CDR1 is MDHEN and CDR2 is SYDVKM. CDR3 residues: CASSWTGRAGQFF. The CDR3 DNA reads TGTGCCAGCAGTTGGACAGGCCGAGCAGGGCAGTTCTTC. Full variable domain (outside the CDR3, taken from reference TRBV28 and TRBJ2-1): DVKVTQSSRYLVKRTGEKVFLECVQDMDHENMFWYRQDPGLGLRLIYFSYDVKMKEKGDIPEGYSVSREKKERFSLILESASTNQTSMYLCASSWTGRAGQFFGPGTRLTVL.

V gene TRBV11-2 combines with J gene TRBJ1-5; D gene ambiguous. CDR3 length: 12 residues. The V end was cut by 6 bases, the J end by 7 bases, with 10 bases between. Germline CDR1 and CDR2: SGHAT and FQNNGV. The DNA for the CDR3 is TGTGCCAGCAGTCCCCCTGGACAGCCCCAGCATTTT. Its translation is CASSPPGQPQHF.